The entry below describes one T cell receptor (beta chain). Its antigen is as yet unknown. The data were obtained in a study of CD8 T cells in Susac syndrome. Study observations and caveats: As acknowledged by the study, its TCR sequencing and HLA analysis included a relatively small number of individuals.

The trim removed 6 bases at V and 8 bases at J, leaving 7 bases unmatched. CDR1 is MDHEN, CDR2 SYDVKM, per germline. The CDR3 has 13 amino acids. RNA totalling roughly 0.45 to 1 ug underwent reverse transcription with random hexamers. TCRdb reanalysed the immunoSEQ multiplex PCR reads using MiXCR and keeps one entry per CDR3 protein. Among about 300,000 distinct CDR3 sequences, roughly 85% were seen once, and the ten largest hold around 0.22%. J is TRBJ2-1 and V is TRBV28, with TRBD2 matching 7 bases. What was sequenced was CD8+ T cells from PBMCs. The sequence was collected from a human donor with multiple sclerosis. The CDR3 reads CASSTRENYEQFF. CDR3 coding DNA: TGTGCCAGCAGCACGCGGGAGAACTATGAGCAGTTCTTC.